The TCR beta chain described here comes from a study of cytomegalovirus exposure and HLA in healthy donors. On the study more broadly: Within an early data release were tens of millions of unique TCRs drawn from HLA-typed donors.

With 4 bases removed from V and 6 bases from J, the gap between germline ends came to 18 bases. The CDR3 length is 16 residues. Germline CDR1 and CDR2: MDHEN and SYDVKM. A remark on this clone: Its specificity is not known.

Primers included in the PCR were 60 Vbeta and 13 Jbeta primers. TCRdb's table, derived via immunoSEQ multiplex PCR, lists solely in-frame clones and lacks some. This table has approximately 160,000 clones, 70% to 90% appearing once. Regarding the study as a whole: The majority of TCR sequences were rare, yet some public TCRs appeared in many donors. Associated with cytomegalovirus, according to the listing, were around 160 TCR beta chains. When a later analysis compared HLA-associated TCR beta chains with equally common others, the HLA-associated chains turned out to be more clonally expanded and to have lower generation probabilities.

The sequencing sample was made of PBMCs. This TCR was sampled from a woman younger than 30 in good health and CMV-seronegative. This rearrangement joins TRBV28 to TRBJ2-2; possible D gene TRBD2, 6 bases. The DNA for the CDR3 is TGTGCCAGCAGTTCCCCCGGGGCGGGATTTGCCGGGGAGCTGTTTTTT. Translating it yields CASSSPGAGFAGELFF.